The rows below give T cell receptor beta chains drawn from one sample of a study of cytomegalovirus exposure and HLA in healthy donors. TCRdb's table, derived via immunoSEQ multiplex PCR, lists solely in-frame clones and lacks some. The table records roughly 97,000 clones, around 80% of them present only once. The sample comprised PBMCs. These receptors all come from a woman aged 40 to 50 in good health and CMV-seronegative. Each CDR3 is given with its conserved first and last residue. A D gene is named only where the DNA matches it firmly. Some rows have no size entry. The others give once, few or many, or a class for an expanded clone.

j_call | clone_size | d_call | v_call | cdr3_nt | cdr3_aa
TRBJ2-7 | . | . | TRBV28 | TGTGCCAGCAGTCTCCGGGATAGTTTCTACGAGCAGTACTTC | CASSLRDSFYEQYF
TRBJ1-2 | . | . | TRBV15 | TGTGCCACCAGCAGAGGACAGCTTAACTATGGCTACACCTTC | CATSRGQLNYGYTF
TRBJ1-5 | few | . | TRBV28 | TGTGCCAGCAGTTTAGATCCCGGGACACTACCCGGGGACCAGCCCCAGCATTTT | CASSLDPGTLPGDQPQHF
TRBJ2-1 | . | TRBD1 | TRBV4-1 | TGCGCCAGCAGTACGGACAGGGCTATTATCAATGAGCAGTTCTTC | CASSTDRAIINEQFF
TRBJ2-7 | . | TRBD2 | TRBV27 | TGTGCCAGCAGGCACATTACGGGACTAGCGGGAGGCCCATTCTACGAGCAGTACTTC | CASRHITGLAGGPFYEQYF
TRBJ2-1 | . | . | TRBV5-1 | TGCGCCACCCGCGTCGGGATCCCCGTCTACAATGAGCAGTTCTTC | CATRVGIPVYNEQFF
TRBJ1-6 | . | TRBD1 | TRBV5-4 | TGTGCCAGCAGGGACAGGGGGCTTCTTAGGAATTCACCCCTCCACTTT | CASRDRGLLRNSPLHF
TRBJ2-2 | . | TRBD2 | TRBV19 | TGTGCCAGTAGGAAACTAGCGGGAGGACTCTTGAACACCGGGGAGCTGTTTTTT | CASRKLAGGLLNTGELFF
TRBJ2-1 | few | TRBD1 | TRBV4-3 | TGCGCCAGCAGCCAAGCCGGGACAGGGGACTACAATGAGCAGTTCTTC | CASSQAGTGDYNEQFF
TRBJ1-2 | . | TRBD1 | TRBV7-9 | TGTGCCAGCAGTTTGGACAGGGGCGGTGGCTACACCTTC | CASSLDRGGGYTF
TRBJ2-3 | . | TRBD1 | TRBV28 | TGTGCCAGCAGTGGACAGGGGGCCTATACGCAGTATTTT | CASSGQGAYTQYF
TRBJ2-4 | . | . | TRBV7-9 | TGTGCCAGCAGCTCGCCATTAGACAGCAACAAAAACATTCAGTACTTC | CASSSPLDSNKNIQYF